This T cell receptor (beta chain) was recorded in a study of blood T cell repertoires in COVID-19. Trimming left V 2 bases short and J 6 bases short, with 11 bases between. This CDR3 contains 13 residues. CDR1 and CDR2 (germline): SGHDT, YYEEEE. This clone was observed once. Profiled with immunoSEQ multiplex PCR; TCRdb holds only in-frame clones, not every one. This table has approximately 450,000 clones, around nine tenths appearing once. The receptor was isolated from a woman aged 25-40 years with acute or convalescent COVID-19. V usage is TRBV5-6 and J usage is TRBJ2-5; a weak D match, TRBD2 (5 bases). Input material: peripheral blood. The CDR3 region is CASSFEGMKTQYF. The CDR3 nucleotides are TGTGCCAGCAGCTTTGAGGGTATGAAGACCCAGTACTTC.